The 23 T cell receptor beta chains below all came from one sample that was sequenced in a study of blood T cell repertoires in COVID-19. TCRdb's copy holds only in-frame clones and misses some; the assay was immunoSEQ multiplex PCR. The table has fewer than 200,000 clones, 88% seen once. What was sequenced was peripheral blood. These receptors originate from a man between 60 and 70 years old with acute or convalescent COVID-19.

V gene TRBV5-1 combines with J gene TRBJ2-7, with D maybe TRBD1 (6 bases). The CDR3 is made up of 16 amino acids. V was clipped by 0 bases and J by 2 bases, with 15 bases between them. From germline, CDR1 is SGHRS and CDR2 YFSETQ. CDR3 bases: TGCGCCAGCAGCTTGGCCCTCCGGACAGCTACCTACGAGCAGTACGTC. This sequence encodes CASSLALRTATYEQYV.

The chain uses TRBV27 and TRBJ1-1; D ambiguous. CDR3 length equals 14 residues. Germline V lookup: CDR1 MNHEY, CDR2 SMNVEV (reference sequence). The germline V and J ends were trimmed by 3 bases and 4 bases, with 12 bases remaining between them. The CDR3 sequence is CASSFLTRLTEAFF. The CDR3, as DNA: TGTGCCAGCAGTTTCTTGACACGCCTCACTGAAGCTTTCTTT.

The V gene is TRBV23-1, the J gene TRBJ1-5; no firm D call. TRBV23-1 is an open reading frame, and its role is uncertain. V was trimmed by 4 bases and J by 2 bases, leaving 18 bases between them. This CDR3 is 17 amino acids long. The CDR3 bases are TGCGCCAGCAGTCCCCCCCCGTGCGGGAAAGGCAATCAGCCCCAGCATTTT. It codes for CASSPPPCGKGNQPQHF.

V and J are TRBV14 and TRBJ2-3; 10 nucleotides match TRBD2. CDR1 and CDR2 from the germline V gene are SGHDN and FVKESK. The V and J ends lost 4 bases and 3 bases, in that order; junction bases with no gene match: 10. The CDR3 sequence is 17 residues long. The CDR3 protein is CASSLRPGLASTDTQYF. The DNA of the CDR3 is TGTGCCAGCAGCCTCCGTCCGGGACTAGCGTCGACAGATACGCAGTATTTT.

V gene TRBV6-5 combines with J gene TRBJ1-1, with D unresolved. This CDR3 is 13 amino acids long. The V end lost 7 bases, the J end lost 11 bases, and 20 bases lay between the germline ends. Germline CDR1 is MNHEY and CDR2 is SVGAGI. DNA of the CDR3: TGTGCCAGCACCTCCGGCCTCGGAGGGATTGCTTTCTTT. Residues: CASTSGLGGIAFF.

The chain uses TRBV18 and TRBJ2-3; TRBD1 matches 7 bases. Germline V gene lookup returns CDR1 KGHSH and CDR2 LQKENI. Unmatched junction bases numbered 11, after V lost 3 bases and J lost 2 bases. The CDR3 length is 17 residues. Written as DNA, the CDR3 is TGTGCCAGCTCACCGAAGCAGGGACAGACTTTCACAGATACGCAGTATTTT. Its protein product is CASSPKQGQTFTDTQYF.

The chain joins TRBV12-3 or TRBV12-4 to TRBJ1-2, with D maybe TRBD1 (5 bases). V lost 1 base to trimming and J lost 8 bases, with 11 bases between them. The length of the CDR3 is 13 residues. The CDR3 bases are TGTGCCAGCAGTTTAGGCAGGGAGGACGGCTACACCTTC. Its translation: CASSLGREDGYTF.

V is TRBV5-6 and J is TRBJ2-2, with unresolved D. Trimming took 0 bases from V and 5 from J, leaving 17 bases between them. Germline V gives CDR1 SGHDT, CDR2 YYEEEE. The length of the CDR3 is 17 residues. Written as DNA, the CDR3 is TGTGCCAGCAGCTTGGAATTCATGTGGCGGCTTACCGGGGAGCTGTTTTTT. Its translation is CASSLEFMWRLTGELFF.

This clone was observed once. The chain couples TRBV30 to TRBJ2-7, with TRBD1 matching over 7 bases. V gave up 4 bases and J gave up 5 bases; unmatched junction bases: 8. CDR3 length equals 13 residues. Germline CDR1 and CDR2: GTSNPN and SVGIG (reference sequence). The CDR3 sequence: CAWTLVQGNEQYF. DNA for the CDR3: TGTGCCTGGACCTTGGTACAGGGGAACGAGCAGTACTTC.

In its sample, this clone was seen once. The chain carries TRBV5-1 and TRBJ1-1, with 9 positions matching TRBD1. Germline CDR1 reads SGHRS; CDR2 reads YFSETQ. This CDR3 is built from 16 residues. V dropped 4 bases and J dropped 3; count of bases not matched to a gene: 10. CDR3 sequence (DNA): TGCGCCAGCAGCCTGTCCTTTGGGACAGGGTACACTGAAGCTTTCTTT. This gives the protein CASSLSFGTGYTEAFF. The variable domain in full, completed from reference TRBV5-1 and TRBJ1-1, reads KAGVTQTPRYLIKTRGQQVTLSCSPISGHRSVSWYQQTPGQGLQFLFEYFSETQRNKGNFPGRFSGRQFSNSRSEMNVSTLELGDSALYLCASSLSFGTGYTEAFFGQGTRLTVV.

V gene TRBV29-1 combines with J gene TRBJ2-7; possible D gene TRBD1, 8 bases. CDR1 and CDR2 from the germline V gene are SQVTM and ANQGSEA. CDR3 length: 13 amino acids. With 5 bases removed from V and 6 bases from J, the gap between germline ends came to 17 bases. Here the CDR3 DNA reads TGCAGCGTTCTCGGACAGGGAGGGGTCGAGCAGTACGTC. It encodes CSVLGQGGVEQYV.

V is TRBV2 and J is TRBJ1-5; no clear D gene. CDR3 length: 15 amino acids. Looked up from germline, CDR1 is SNHLY and CDR2 is FYNNEI. Trimming stripped 5 bases from V and 9 bases from J, with 20 bases between. CDR3 DNA sequence: TGTGCCAGCAGTAGACCTTTGGACTCTCGTTGGCCCCAGCATTTT. It is translated as CASSRPLDSRWPQHF.

The chain carries TRBV24-1 and TRBJ1-5; 9 bases fit TRBD1. Germline V gene sequence: CDR1 KGHDR, CDR2 SFDVKD. This CDR3 is built from 16 residues. J gave up 4 bases and V 4 bases, and 7 bases lay outside the gene matches. The CDR3 sequence is CATSEKQGALNQPQHF. Here the CDR3 DNA reads TGTGCCACCAGTGAAAAACAGGGGGCCCTTAATCAGCCCCAGCATTTT.

V and J are TRBV27 and TRBJ1-5, with D perhaps TRBD1 (6 bases). Germline V lookup: CDR1 MNHEY, CDR2 SMNVEV (reference sequence). The CDR3 runs to 13 residues. With 8 bases removed from V and 2 bases from J, the gap between germline ends came to 10 bases. The CDR3 coding sequence is TGTGCCAGCGGGGACAAGGGCAATCAGCCCCAGCATTTT. This codes for CASGDKGNQPQHF.

The rearrangement uses TRBV10-3 and TRBJ2-7; 7 bases map to TRBD1. The CDR3 is 14 amino acids. V trimming: 6 bases; J trimming: 1 base; junction bases outside the gene matches: 6. Germline CDR1 and CDR2: ENHRY and SYGVKD. The CDR3 region is CAIRGQTISYEQYF. The CDR3 nucleotides are TGTGCCATCAGGGGACAGACTATATCCTACGAGCAGTACTTC.

The chain links TRBV7-6 to TRBJ1-6; 8 bases line up with TRBD1. CDR3 size: 16 residues. Per germline, CDR1 SGHVS and CDR2 FNYEAQ. V was pared by 4 bases and J by 4 bases, with 6 bases of the junction left unmatched. DNA for the CDR3: TGTGCCAGCAGCTCCGGACAGGGATCTTATAATTCACCCCTCCACTTT. Its translation: CASSSGQGSYNSPLHF. Variable domain in full (rest from reference TRBV7-6 and TRBJ1-6): GAGVSQSPRYKVTKRGQDVALRCDPISGHVSLYWYRQALGQGPEFLTYFNYEAQQDKSGLPNDRFSAERPEGSISTLTIQRTEQRDSAMYRCASSSGQGSYNSPLHFGNGTRLTVT.

This clone occurred a few times. The chain couples TRBV6-5 to TRBJ1-5, with 7 nucleotides matching TRBD1. Losses at the gene ends were 7 bases for V and 4 bases for J; bases not matched to a gene: 10. CDR1 and CDR2 from the germline V gene are MNHEY and SVGAGI. This CDR3 spans 15 amino acids. The CDR3 protein is CASTRTGTENQPQHF. CDR3 coding DNA: TGTGCCAGCACCAGGACTGGGACAGAAAATCAGCCCCAGCATTTT.

The chain links TRBV11-2 to TRBJ2-7, with D tentatively TRBD2 (6 bases). V was trimmed by 3 bases and J by 4 bases, leaving 13 bases between them. The length of the CDR3 is 14 residues. Germline V gene data show CDR1 as SGHAT and CDR2 as FQNNGV. CDR3 residues: CASSFGTLPYEQYF. The CDR3 DNA is TGTGCCAGCAGCTTCGGGACTCTACCTTACGAGCAGTACTTC.

This clone was seen a single time. The chain links TRBV27 to TRBJ1-4; 9 positions agree with TRBD1. Germline trimming cut 6 bases from V and 8 bases from J; bases unmatched to any gene: 16. The germline gives CDR1 MNHEY, CDR2 SMNVEV (reference sequence). The CDR3 spans 17 residues. The CDR3 loop is CASRSTTPGQGWEKLFF. As DNA, the CDR3 is TGTGCCAGCAGGTCAACCACGCCGGGACAGGGATGGGAAAAACTGTTTTTT. The full variable domain, in which reference TRBV27 and TRBJ1-4 provide the parts outside the CDR3, is EAQVTQNPRYLITVTGKKLTVTCSQNMNHEYMSWYRQDPGLGLRQIYYSMNVEVTDKGDVPEGYKVSRKEKRNFPLILESPSPNQTSLYFCASRSTTPGQGWEKLFFGSGTQLSVL.

The rearrangement uses TRBV11-3 and TRBJ1-1; D might be TRBD1 (6 bases). Trimming took off 8 bases at V and 1 base at J, with 17 bases between the two ends. Germline V gene lookup returns CDR1 SGHNT and CDR2 YENEEA. The CDR3 runs 15 residues. Written as DNA, the CDR3 is TGTGCCAGCCGACAAACGGGACACCCGAACACTGAAGCTTTCTTT. Translated, it gives CASRQTGHPNTEAFF.

The V and J genes are TRBV6-4 and TRBJ2-5; TRBD1 might be the D (6 bases). With 6 bases removed from V and 1 base from J, the gap between germline ends came to 9 bases. In germline, CDR1 is MRHNA, CDR2 SNTAGT. CDR3 length equals 13 residues. CDR3 sequence (DNA): TGTGCCAGCAGCAGGACAGTCCAAGAGACCCAGTACTTC. This gives the protein CASSRTVQETQYF.

This clone was detected only a few times. The V call is TRBV7-9, the J call TRBJ1-1, with 7 bases that match TRBD1. The CDR3 extends over 13 amino acids. Trimming at V came to 1 base and at J to 12 bases, leaving 8 bases not matched to a gene. Germline V gene lookup returns CDR1 SEHNR and CDR2 FQNEAQ (reference sequence). The CDR3 here is CASSLDTGTETFF. DNA of the CDR3: TGTGCCAGCAGCTTAGACACCGGGACAGAAACTTTCTTT. Supplemented by reference TRBV7-9 and TRBJ1-1, the full variable domain reads DTGVSQNPRHKITKRGQNVTFRCDPISEHNRLYWYRQTLGQGPEFLTYFQNEAQLEKSRLLSDRFSAERPKGSFSTLEIQRTEQGDSAMYLCASSLDTGTETFFGQGTRLTVV.

This chain connects TRBV6-5 to TRBJ1-2, with D possibly matching TRBD1 (6 bases). The CDR3 is 15 amino acids. V was clipped by 6 bases and J by 3 bases, with 17 bases between them. Germline V gene lookup returns CDR1 MNHEY and CDR2 SVGAGI. The CDR3 DNA sequence: TGTGCCAGCAGCAATGGGGGCAATTACTACTATGGCTACACCTTC. Residues: CASSNGGNYYYGYTF.